A selection of T cell receptor beta chains follows, all from one sample in a study of T-cell memory formation after mild COVID-19. TCRdb reprocessed the 5' RACE reads via MiXCR and lists one record per CDR3 protein. The table shows approximately 300,000 distinct CDR3 sequences, with less than 20% occurring only once. The sequenced sample was PBMCs or a T cell subset sorted from them (not recorded which). These receptor sequences come from a man between 18 and 29 years old who had mild COVID-19 (a few samples of this study predate the infection). Cell type and time point are not known. CDR3s leave out the opening cysteine and the closing phenylalanine or tryptophan. Part of the rows lack a size; the others show once, few, many or a class for expanded clones.

TRBJ2-7	few	TRBV7-6	ASSLTSGGLGEQY
TRBJ1-5	.	TRBV12-3/TRBV12-4	ASSLEARAGNQPQH
TRBJ2-3	few	TRBV7-2	ASSLTVLKASDTQY
TRBJ1-4	many	TRBV4-1	ASSLGGAEKLF
TRBJ2-1	many	TRBV29-1	SVSGVNEQF
TRBJ2-1	few	TRBV11-2	ASSLSGGGAREQF
TRBJ1-3	few	TRBV10-3	AALGGNHSGNTIY
TRBJ2-7	few	TRBV12-3/TRBV12-4	ASTPGLASREQY
TRBJ2-3	few	TRBV5-8	ASSEEKTSRSDTQY
TRBJ1-1	few	TRBV2	ATQGRGFPEAF
TRBJ1-2	few	TRBV20-1	SARGYKGYGYT
TRBJ2-7	.	TRBV12-3/TRBV12-4	ASTFGLAGTYEQY
TRBJ1-6	few	TRBV10-3	AISDTAMYSPLH
TRBJ2-1	.	TRBV27	ASTILAGGPAEQF
TRBJ2-2	.	TRBV28	ASTGGARSGELF
TRBJ2-6	.	TRBV6-6	ASSSSGLKPGANVLT
TRBJ2-5	few	TRBV5-6	ASSRTGVQETQY
TRBJ1-1	few	TRBV18	ASSPTPRSMNTEAF
TRBJ2-1	few	TRBV10-3	AISEPAGGLHEQF
TRBJ1-2	few	TRBV11-1	ASSPLWSTGDNYGYT
TRBJ2-5	many	TRBV11-2	ASSGSSRRTTASQY
TRBJ1-1	few	TRBV7-9	ASSSPDRGVPRGEAF
TRBJ1-2	.	TRBV29-1	SVERTTNYGYT
TRBJ2-1	.	TRBV3-1	ASSQDFTSGNEQF
TRBJ2-1	.	TRBV4-3	ASSQGAAPYNEQF
TRBJ1-5	.	TRBV20-1	SARTRHGNQPQH
TRBJ2-2	.	TRBV6-1	ASSESGVLGTGVRGELF
TRBJ2-7	few	TRBV27	ASSLEGSTGQY
TRBJ2-7	.	TRBV4-3	ASSHGDGYEQY
TRBJ2-1	few	TRBV5-6	ASTQYTGGHPNEQF
TRBJ2-7	.	TRBV20-1	SASARPELGGSSYEQY
TRBJ1-4	once	TRBV25-1	ASSDQQGVGEKLF
TRBJ2-4	once	TRBV7-2	ASSVTDKNIQY
TRBJ2-7	few	TRBV6-2/TRBV6-3	ASRTGQVEQY
TRBJ2-1	.	TRBV7-2	ASSPSGGAINEQF
TRBJ1-5	.	TRBV4-1	ASSQEGMGQPQH
TRBJ2-7	few	TRBV18	ASSPPPGFHEQY
TRBJ2-3	.	TRBV7-9	ASSLRAGAHTDTQY
TRBJ1-1	.	TRBV12-3/TRBV12-4	ASSFLRVQGKNTEAF
TRBJ2-3	.	TRBV7-3	ASSPRRGVADTQY
TRBJ1-5	.	TRBV6-2/TRBV6-3	ASSPRGINQPQH
TRBJ2-3	.	TRBV25-1	ASSDVQDQAQY
TRBJ1-2	few	TRBV6-6	ASSYSIRDSDGYT
TRBJ1-4	.	TRBV5-5	ASSLTPTNEKLF
TRBJ1-1	few	TRBV6-6	ASRPSFDAPEAF
TRBJ2-3	.	TRBV7-2	ASRLQTDTQY
TRBJ2-1	few	TRBV14	ASRIAGGESHEQF
TRBJ2-5	.	TRBV12-3/TRBV12-4	ASSFFRETQY
TRBJ2-2	many	TRBV7-3	ASSLDRGELF